Given below is one TCR beta chain in context. This record belongs to a study of T cells after yellow fever vaccination. TCRdb ran MiXCR on the 5' RACE reads and lists one entry per CDR3 protein. The sample shows about 510,000 distinct CDR3 sequences, roughly 22% of them seen only once. The germline gives CDR1 SEHNR, CDR2 FQNEAQ (reference sequence). V was pared by 5 bases and J by 7 bases, with 11 bases between. CDR3 size: 12 residues. Specimen: PBMCs, collected about 20 days after the first yellow fever vaccination. The receptor was derived from a man younger than 35 who received the YFV17D yellow fever vaccine. The chain is built from TRBV7-9 and TRBJ1-1; D is ambiguous. The CDR3 here is CASSRDSGEAFF. The CDR3, as DNA: TGTGCCAGCAGCCGCGACTCGGGTGAAGCTTTCTTT. Variable domain in full (rest from reference TRBV7-9 and TRBJ1-1): DTGVSQNPRHKITKRGQNVTFRCDPISEHNRLYWYRQTLGQGPEFLTYFQNEAQLEKSRLLSDRFSAERPKGSFSTLEIQRTEQGDSAMYLCASSRDSGEAFFGQGTRLTVV.